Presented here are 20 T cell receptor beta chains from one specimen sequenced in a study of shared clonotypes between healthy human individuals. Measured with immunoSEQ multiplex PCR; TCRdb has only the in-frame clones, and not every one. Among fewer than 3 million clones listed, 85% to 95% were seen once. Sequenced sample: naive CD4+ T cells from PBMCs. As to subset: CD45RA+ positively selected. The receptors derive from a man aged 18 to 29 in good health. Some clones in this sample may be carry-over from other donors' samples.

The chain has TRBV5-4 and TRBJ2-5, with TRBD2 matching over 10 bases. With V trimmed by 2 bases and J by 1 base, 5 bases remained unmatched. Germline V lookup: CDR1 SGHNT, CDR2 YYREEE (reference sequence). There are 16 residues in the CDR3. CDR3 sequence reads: CASSFLQREGQETQYF. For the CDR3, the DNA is TGTGCCAGCAGCTTTCTCCAGCGGGAGGGCCAAGAGACCCAGTACTTC. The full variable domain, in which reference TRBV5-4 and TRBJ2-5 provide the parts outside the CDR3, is ETGVTQSPTHLIKTRGQQVTLRCSSQSGHNTVSWYQQALGQGPQFIFQYYREEENGRGNFPPRFSGLQFPNYSSELNVNALELDDSALYLCASSFLQREGQETQYFGPGTRLLVL.

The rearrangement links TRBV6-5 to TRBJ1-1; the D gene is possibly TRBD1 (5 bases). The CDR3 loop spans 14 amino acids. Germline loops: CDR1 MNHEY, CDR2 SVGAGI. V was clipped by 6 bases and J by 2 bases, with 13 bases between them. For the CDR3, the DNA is TGTGCCAGCAGGGTGGGGGGTATCAACACTGAAGCTTTCTTT. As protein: CASRVGGINTEAFF.

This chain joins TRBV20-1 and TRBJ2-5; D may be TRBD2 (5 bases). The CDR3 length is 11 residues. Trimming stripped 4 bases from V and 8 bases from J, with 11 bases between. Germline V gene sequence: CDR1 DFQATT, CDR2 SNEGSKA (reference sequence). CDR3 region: CSANPRDTQYF. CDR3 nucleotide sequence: TGCAGTGCTAACCCCCGGGATACCCAGTACTTC.

Written as DNA, the CDR3 is TGTGCCAGCAGCCGCAAGCCCCCGGGACAAGCCACAGATACGCAGTATTTT. Translating gives CASSRKPPGQATDTQYF. This chain joins TRBV7-9 and TRBJ2-3, with D perhaps TRBD1 (6 bases). The V end was cut by 5 bases, the J end by 2 bases, with 20 bases between. The CDR3 consists of 17 residues. Germline V lookup: CDR1 SEHNR, CDR2 FQNEAQ (reference sequence).

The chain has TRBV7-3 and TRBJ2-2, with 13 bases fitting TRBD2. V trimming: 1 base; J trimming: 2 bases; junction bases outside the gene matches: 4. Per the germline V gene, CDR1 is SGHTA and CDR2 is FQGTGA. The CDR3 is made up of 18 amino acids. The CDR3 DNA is TGTGCCAGCAGCTTAAGGGGACTAGCGGGAACTAACACCGGGGAGCTGTTTTTT. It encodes CASSLRGLAGTNTGELFF.

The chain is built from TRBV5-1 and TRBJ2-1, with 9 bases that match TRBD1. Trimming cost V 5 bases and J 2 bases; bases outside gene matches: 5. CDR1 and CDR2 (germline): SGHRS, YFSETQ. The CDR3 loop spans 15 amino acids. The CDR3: CASSSDRGAYNEQFF. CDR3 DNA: TGCGCCAGCAGTTCAGACAGGGGGGCCTACAATGAGCAGTTCTTC.

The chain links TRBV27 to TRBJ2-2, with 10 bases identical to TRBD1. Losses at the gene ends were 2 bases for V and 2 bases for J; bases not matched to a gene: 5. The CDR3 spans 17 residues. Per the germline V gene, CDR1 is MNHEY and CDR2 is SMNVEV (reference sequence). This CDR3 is CASSLEGQGINTGELFF. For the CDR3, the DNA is TGTGCCAGCAGTTTAGAGGGACAGGGGATAAACACCGGGGAGCTGTTTTTT.

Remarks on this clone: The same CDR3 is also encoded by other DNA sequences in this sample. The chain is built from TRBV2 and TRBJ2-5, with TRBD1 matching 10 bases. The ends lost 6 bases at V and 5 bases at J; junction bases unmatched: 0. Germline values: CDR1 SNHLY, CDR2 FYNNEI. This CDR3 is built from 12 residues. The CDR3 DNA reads TGTGCCAGCAGGGACAGGGGGGAGACCCAGTACTTC. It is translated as CASRDRGETQYF.

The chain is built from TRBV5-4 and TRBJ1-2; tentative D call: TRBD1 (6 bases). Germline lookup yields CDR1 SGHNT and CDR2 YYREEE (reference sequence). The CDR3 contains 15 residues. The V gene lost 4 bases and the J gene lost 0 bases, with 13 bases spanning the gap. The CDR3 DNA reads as TGTGCCAGCAGCCCCGGACAGAACACTAACTATGGCTACACCTTC. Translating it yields CASSPGQNTNYGYTF. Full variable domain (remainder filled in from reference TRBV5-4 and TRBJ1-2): ETGVTQSPTHLIKTRGQQVTLRCSSQSGHNTVSWYQQALGQGPQFIFQYYREEENGRGNFPPRFSGLQFPNYSSELNVNALELDDSALYLCASSPGQNTNYGYTFGSGTRLTVV.

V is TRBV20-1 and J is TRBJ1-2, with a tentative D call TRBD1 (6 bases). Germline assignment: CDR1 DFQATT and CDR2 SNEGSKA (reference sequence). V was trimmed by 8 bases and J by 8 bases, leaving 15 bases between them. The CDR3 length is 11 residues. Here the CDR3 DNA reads TGCAGTTTAAGGGGGGCTCAAGGCTACACCTTC. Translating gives CSLRGAQGYTF.

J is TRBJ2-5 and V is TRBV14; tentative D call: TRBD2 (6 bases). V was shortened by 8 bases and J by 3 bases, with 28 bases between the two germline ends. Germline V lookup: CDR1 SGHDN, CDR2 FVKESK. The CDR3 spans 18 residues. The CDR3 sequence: CASPSNGLGSGAKETQYF. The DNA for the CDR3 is TGTGCCAGCCCCTCAAACGGGCTTGGGTCGGGAGCTAAAGAGACCCAGTACTTC.

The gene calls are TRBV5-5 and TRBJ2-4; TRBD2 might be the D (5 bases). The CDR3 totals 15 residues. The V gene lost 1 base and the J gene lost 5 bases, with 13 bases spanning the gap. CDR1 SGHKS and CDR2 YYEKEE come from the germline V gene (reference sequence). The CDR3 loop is CASSLSPGFQNIQYF. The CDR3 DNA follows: TGTGCCAGCAGCTTGTCTCCGGGGTTCCAAAACATTCAGTACTTC.

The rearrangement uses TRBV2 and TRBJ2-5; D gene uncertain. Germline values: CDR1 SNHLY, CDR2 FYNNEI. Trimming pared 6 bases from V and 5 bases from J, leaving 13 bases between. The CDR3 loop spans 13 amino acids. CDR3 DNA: TGTGCCAGCAGCGCAGTGGCCAGGGAGACCCAGTACTTC. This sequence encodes CASSAVARETQYF.

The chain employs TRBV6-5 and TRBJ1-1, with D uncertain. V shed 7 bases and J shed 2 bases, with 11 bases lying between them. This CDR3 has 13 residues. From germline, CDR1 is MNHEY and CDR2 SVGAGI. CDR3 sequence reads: CASTSQANTEAFF. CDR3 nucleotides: TGTGCCAGCACTTCCCAGGCTAACACTGAAGCTTTCTTT.

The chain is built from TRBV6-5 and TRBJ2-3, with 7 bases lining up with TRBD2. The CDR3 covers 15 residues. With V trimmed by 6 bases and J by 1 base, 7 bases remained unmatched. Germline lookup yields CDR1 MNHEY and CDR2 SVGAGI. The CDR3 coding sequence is TGTGCCAGCAGACGCCTGACTAGCCGCACAGATACGCAGTATTTT. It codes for CASRRLTSRTDTQYF.

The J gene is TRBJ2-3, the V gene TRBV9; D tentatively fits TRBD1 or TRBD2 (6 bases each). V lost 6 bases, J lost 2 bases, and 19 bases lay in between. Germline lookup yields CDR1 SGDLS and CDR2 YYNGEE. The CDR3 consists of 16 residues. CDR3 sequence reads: CASNQGWGEFTDTQYF. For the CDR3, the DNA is TGTGCCAGCAACCAGGGGTGGGGGGAATTCACAGATACGCAGTATTTT.

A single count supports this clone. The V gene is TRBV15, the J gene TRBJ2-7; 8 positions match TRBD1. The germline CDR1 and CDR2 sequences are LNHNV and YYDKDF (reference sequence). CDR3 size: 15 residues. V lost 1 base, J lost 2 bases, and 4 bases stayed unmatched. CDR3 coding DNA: TGTGCCACCAGCAGAGTAATACAGGGGGCCTACGAGCAGTACTTC. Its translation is CATSRVIQGAYEQYF.

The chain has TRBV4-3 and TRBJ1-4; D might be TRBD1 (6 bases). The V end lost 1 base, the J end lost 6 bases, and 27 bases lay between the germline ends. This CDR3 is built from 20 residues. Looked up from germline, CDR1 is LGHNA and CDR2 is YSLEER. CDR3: CASSQAPARFGQSPDEKLFF. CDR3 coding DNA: TGCGCCAGCAGCCAAGCTCCGGCGCGCTTTGGACAGTCTCCAGATGAAAAACTGTTTTTT.

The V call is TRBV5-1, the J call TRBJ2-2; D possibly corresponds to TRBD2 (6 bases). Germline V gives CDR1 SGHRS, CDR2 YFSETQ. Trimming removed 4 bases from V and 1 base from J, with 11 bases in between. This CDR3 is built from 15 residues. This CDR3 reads CASSPGTQNTGELFF. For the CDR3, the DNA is TGCGCCAGCAGCCCCGGGACTCAGAACACCGGGGAGCTGTTTTTT.

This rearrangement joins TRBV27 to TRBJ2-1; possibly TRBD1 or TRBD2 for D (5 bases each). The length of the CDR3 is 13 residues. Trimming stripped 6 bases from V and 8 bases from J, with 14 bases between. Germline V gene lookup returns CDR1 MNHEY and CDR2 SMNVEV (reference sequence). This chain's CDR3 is CASRTHGGDEQFF. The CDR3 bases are TGTGCCAGCAGAACTCATGGGGGAGATGAGCAGTTCTTC.